The entry that follows covers one T cell receptor (beta chain) sequence. These data originate in a study of blood T cell repertoires in COVID-19. Study at large: There were acute and convalescent COVID-19 samples, and they came from the United States, Italy and Spain.

The protocol was immunoSEQ multiplex PCR, while the TCRdb copy is restricted to in-frame clones and leaves out a portion. This table holds some 200,000 clones, roughly 80% found once. V lost 4 bases, J lost 4 bases, and 5 bases stayed unmatched. CDR3 size: 14 residues. Germline lookup yields CDR1 MNHEY and CDR2 SVGAGI. The sequence derives from an elderly woman with COVID-19, enrolled during active disease. V gene TRBV6-5 combines with J gene TRBJ2-3; 7 nucleotides agree with TRBD2. The sequenced material came from peripheral blood. CDR3 sequence: CASSWAAGSDTQYF. CDR3 in DNA: TGTGCCAGCAGTTGGGCAGCGGGATCAGATACGCAGTATTTT.